Following are 25 T cell receptor beta chains from one sample sequenced in a study of blood T cell repertoires in COVID-19. The assay was immunoSEQ multiplex PCR, and TCRdb's table has in-frame clones only and misses some. The table shows over 100,000 clones, with approximately 80% occurring only once. The specimen sequenced was peripheral blood. The receptors originated from a woman aged 55 to 70 with acute or convalescent COVID-19.

This rearrangement joins TRBV6-5 to TRBJ1-2; perhaps TRBD1 as D (5 bases). CDR1 and CDR2 from the germline V gene are MNHEY and SVGAGI. The V end lost 5 bases, the J end lost 13 bases, and 14 bases lay between the germline ends. This CDR3 has 11 residues. The CDR3 reads CASSTQGSPTF. In DNA form, the CDR3 reads TGTGCCAGCAGTACTCAGGGAAGCCCCACCTTC.

The V call is TRBV28, the J call TRBJ1-2; no reliable D call. The CDR3 extends over 11 amino acids. V was trimmed by 4 bases and J by 6 bases, leaving 6 bases between them. Germline V gives CDR1 MDHEN, CDR2 SYDVKM. The CDR3 nucleotides are TGTGCCAGCAGTTACCAGGATGGCTACACCTTC. This codes for CASSYQDGYTF.

The chain couples TRBV7-9 to TRBJ1-1, with a weak D call TRBD1 (5 bases). V shed 5 bases and J shed 2 bases, with 18 bases lying between them. Per the germline V gene, CDR1 is SEHNR and CDR2 is FQNEAQ (reference sequence). The CDR3 contains 16 residues. CDR3 sequence: CASSPLGGTGNTEAFF. The CDR3 nucleotides read TGTGCCAGCAGCCCACTCGGGGGGACCGGCAACACTGAAGCTTTCTTT.

V is TRBV7-9 and J is TRBJ2-5; 7 positions agree with TRBD1. V lost 3 bases to trimming and J lost 2 bases; unmatched junction nucleotides: 9. The germline V gene encodes CDR1 SEHNR and CDR2 FQNEAQ (reference sequence). The CDR3 runs 16 residues. The CDR3 coding sequence is TGTGCCAGCAGCTTGTCGGGACAGCTCCAGCAAGAGACCCAGTACTTC. This codes for CASSLSGQLQQETQYF.

The chain is built from TRBV2 and TRBJ1-3; 7 nucleotides align to TRBD1. V trimming: 4 bases; J trimming: 3 bases; junction bases outside the gene matches: 9. The CDR3 covers 16 residues. The germline CDR1 and CDR2 sequences are SNHLY and FYNNEI. The CDR3 protein is CASSGVEGAGGNTIYF. The CDR3 bases are TGTGCCAGCAGTGGGGTGGAGGGGGCCGGTGGAAACACCATATATTTT.

CDR3 nucleotides: TGTGCCAGCAGCTCGGACAGGGGCCAAGAGACCCAGTACTTC. Translation gives CASSSDRGQETQYF. The chain employs TRBV5-4 and TRBJ2-5, with 9 nucleotides matching TRBD1. V was pared by 3 bases and J by 1 base, with 1 base of the junction left unmatched. The CDR3 is made up of 14 amino acids. Germline CDR1 SGHNT, CDR2 YYREEE (reference sequence).

The V call is TRBV18, the J call TRBJ1-5; 7 positions agree with TRBD1. After removal of 6 bases from V and 7 bases from J, the junction contained 9 bases not matched to a gene. Germline V gives CDR1 KGHSH, CDR2 LQKENI. CDR3 length equals 14 residues. This CDR3 reads CASSPDRSGQPQHF. In DNA form, the CDR3 reads TGTGCCAGCTCTCCGGACAGGAGCGGGCAGCCCCAGCATTTT.

The V and J genes are TRBV7-8 and TRBJ2-7; 9 bases match TRBD1. CDR1 and CDR2 from the germline V gene are SGHVS and FQNEAQ. V dropped 3 bases and J dropped 6; count of bases not matched to a gene: 9. This CDR3 contains 15 residues. The CDR3 spells CASSFGGQGEGEQYF. In nucleotides, the CDR3 is TGTGCCAGCAGCTTCGGGGGACAGGGAGAGGGCGAGCAGTACTTC. The full variable domain, rest sourced from reference TRBV7-8 and TRBJ2-7, is GAGVSQSPRYKVAKRGQDVALRCDPISGHVSLFWYQQALGQGPEFLTYFQNEAQLDKSGLPSDRFFAERPEGSVSTLKIQRTQQEDSAVYLCASSFGGQGEGEQYFGPGTRLTVT.

V usage is TRBV21-1 and J usage is TRBJ2-7; no check of the table's D call, TRBD1, against the DNA was made. TRBV21-1 is labeled a pseudogene. This CDR3 is built from 12 residues. CDR3 DNA sequence: TGTGCCAGCAGTTACAGGGTCTACGAGCAGTACTTC. It translates to CASSYRVYEQYF.

The chain links TRBV30 to TRBJ1-6, with 9 bases lining up with TRBD1. Germline V CDR1 and CDR2: GTSNPN, SVGIG (reference sequence). V shed 1 base, J shed 9 bases, and the junction held 7 bases outside the gene matches. The CDR3 consists of 15 residues. DNA of the CDR3: TGTGCCTGGAGTGCCCAGGGACAGGGAGGTTCACCCCTCCACTTT. Protein product: CAWSAQGQGGSPLHF.

CDR3 protein: CASNIDRDQPQHF. For the CDR3, the DNA is TGTGCCAGCAATATAGACAGGGATCAGCCCCAGCATTTT. The J gene is TRBJ1-5, the V gene TRBV12-3 or TRBV12-4; 7 bases are shared with TRBD1. The CDR3 consists of 13 residues. Trimming removed 7 bases from V and 5 bases from J; junction bases left unmatched: 5.

This chain connects TRBV7-2 to TRBJ2-3; D may be TRBD2 (6 bases). The V gene's germline CDR1 is SGHTA and CDR2 FQGNSA. Trimming left V 5 bases short and J 6 bases short, with 24 bases between. The CDR3 runs to 17 residues. In nucleotides, the CDR3 is TGTGCCAGCAGCCCCTCGTTAGCGGTGGGCTCCGCTGATACGCAGTATTTT. It codes for CASSPSLAVGSADTQYF.

This clone was recorded many times. The chain uses TRBV5-4 and TRBJ2-6, with 8 bases fitting TRBD2. The germline gives CDR1 SGHNT, CDR2 YYREEE (reference sequence). After removal of 0 bases from V and 4 bases from J, the junction contained 3 bases not matched to a gene. The CDR3 is 16 amino acids. The CDR3: CASSLAGGAGANVLTF. The CDR3 coding sequence is TGTGCCAGCAGCTTGGCCGGGGGGGCCGGGGCCAACGTCCTGACTTTC.

The chain recombines TRBV4-1 with TRBJ2-1; 10 bases agree with TRBD2. The germline V gene has CDR1 MGHRA and CDR2 YSYEKL. The V and J ends lost 2 bases and 6 bases, in that order; junction bases with no gene match: 10. The CDR3 spans 17 residues. CDR3 coding DNA: TGCGCCAGCAGCCAACAACAGCGACTAGCGGGCCCCAATGAGCAGTTCTTC. It encodes CASSQQQRLAGPNEQFF.

This clone was counted only a few times. This chain joins TRBV19 and TRBJ2-3; D call uncertain. Trimming left V 2 bases short and J 3 bases short, with 12 bases between. Germline CDR1 reads LNHDA; CDR2 reads SQIVND (reference sequence). This CDR3 region has 15 residues. CDR3 loop: CASSILPQWTDTQYF. In nucleotides, the CDR3 is TGTGCCAGTAGTATATTACCCCAGTGGACAGATACGCAGTATTTT.

The rearrangement uses TRBV10-2 and TRBJ2-1; 9 bases are shared with TRBD1. CDR3 size: 15 residues. V lost 8 bases to trimming and J lost 2 bases; unmatched junction nucleotides: 7. Germline V gene sequence: CDR1 WSHSY, CDR2 SAAADI. The CDR3 here is CASLEGQGAYNEQFF. The CDR3 nucleotides read TGCGCCAGCCTCGAGGGACAGGGAGCCTACAATGAGCAGTTCTTC.

The rearrangement uses TRBV19 and TRBJ1-1, with D unresolved. Germline V CDR1 and CDR2: LNHDA, SQIVND (reference sequence). Trimming removed 7 bases from V and 7 bases from J, with 10 bases in between. This CDR3 is 11 amino acids long. CDR3 in DNA: TGTGCCAGTATTCGGCACAGTGAAGCTTTCTTT. It specifies CASIRHSEAFF.

V and J are TRBV5-6 and TRBJ1-2, with a possible D match to TRBD1 (5 bases). From germline, CDR1 is SGHDT and CDR2 YYEEEE. V lost 5 bases to trimming and J lost 3 bases, with 20 bases between them. The CDR3 consists of 16 residues. The CDR3 nucleotides read TGTGCCAGCAGACTTTGGTGGGGGGACGGTGACTATGGCTACACCTTC. Its translation is CASRLWWGDGDYGYTF. The complete variable domain, with remaining parts taken from reference TRBV5-6 and TRBJ1-2, reads DAGVTQSPTHLIKTRGQQVTLRCSPKSGHDTVSWYQQALGQGPQFIFQYYEEEERQRGNFPDRFSGHQFPNYSSELNVNALLLGDSALYLCASRLWWGDGDYGYTFGSGTRLTVV.

V and J are TRBV5-4 and TRBJ1-1, with 7 nucleotides matching TRBD1. The V gene end was trimmed by 0 bases and the J gene end by 5 bases; junction bases not matched to a gene: 7. The CDR3 has 15 amino acids. The V gene's germline CDR1 is SGHNT and CDR2 YYREEE (reference sequence). The CDR3 reads CASSLGVRGETEAFF. CDR3 bases: TGTGCCAGCAGCTTGGGTGTCAGGGGGGAGACTGAAGCTTTCTTT.

Written as DNA, the CDR3 is TGTGCCAGCAGCTCTACCCCGAACTATGGCTACACCTTC. This codes for CASSSTPNYGYTF. This chain links TRBV5-4 with TRBJ1-2; D gene uncertain. Looked up from germline, CDR1 is SGHNT and CDR2 is YYREEE (reference sequence). V lost 3 bases and J lost 2, with 8 bases in between. The CDR3 runs 13 residues.

The genes are TRBV2 and TRBJ2-3; the D is unclear. Trimming took off 6 bases at V and 6 bases at J, with 10 bases between the two ends. CDR3 size: 12 residues. CDR1 is SNHLY and CDR2 is FYNNEI in the germline V gene. The CDR3 protein is CASRVAGDTQYF. In DNA form, the CDR3 reads TGTGCCAGCAGGGTCGCCGGGGATACGCAGTATTTT.

The chain is built from TRBV19 and TRBJ1-3; 7 nucleotides match TRBD1. The CDR3 is made up of 14 amino acids. Germline lookup yields CDR1 LNHDA and CDR2 SQIVND (reference sequence). V lost 7 bases, J lost 2 bases, and 5 bases stayed unmatched. As DNA, the CDR3 is TGTGCCAGTACCATTGGGACAGCTGGAAACACCATATATTTT. Protein product: CASTIGTAGNTIYF.

This clone was seen once. J is TRBJ2-1 and V is TRBV6-4, with TRBD1 as a possible D gene (5 bases). Trimming stripped 6 bases from V and 7 bases from J, with 19 bases between. CDR3 length equals 15 residues. The germline V gene has CDR1 MRHNA and CDR2 SNTAGT. This chain's CDR3 is CASSLEWGAANEQFF. For the CDR3, the DNA is TGTGCCAGCAGCCTCGAATGGGGCGCCGCTAATGAGCAGTTCTTC.

In this sample, this clone turned up once. J is TRBJ1-1 and V is TRBV3-1 (or the pseudogene TRBV3-2); D is uncertain. V was shortened by 7 bases and J by 11 bases, with 20 bases between the two germline ends. The CDR3 totals 13 residues. The V gene's germline CDR1 is LGHDT and CDR2 YNNKEL (reference sequence). CDR3 protein: CASTPTGGIRAFF. The CDR3 nucleotides read TGTGCCAGCACCCCGACCGGAGGAATTCGCGCTTTCTTT.

The chain recombines TRBV29-1 with TRBJ1-1, with D unresolved. The V end lost 6 bases, the J end lost 0 bases, and 5 bases lay between the germline ends. The CDR3 runs to 11 residues. The germline gives CDR1 SQVTM, CDR2 ANQGSEA. The CDR3 loop is CSVLMNTEAFF. CDR3 sequence (DNA): TGCAGCGTCCTAATGAACACTGAAGCTTTCTTT. The full variable domain, rest sourced from reference TRBV29-1 and TRBJ1-1, is SAVISQKPSRDICQRGTSLTIQCQVDSQVTMMFWYRQQPGQSLTLIATANQGSEATYESGFVIDKFPISRPNLTFSTLTVSNMSPEDSSIYLCSVLMNTEAFFGQGTRLTVV.